The 2 T cell receptor beta chains in this list originate from one sample, sequenced in a study of blood T cell repertoires in COVID-19. Generated by immunoSEQ multiplex PCR, the TCRdb table keeps only in-frame clones and is missing some. Of 250,000 to 300,000 clones listed, about nine tenths are singletons. The sample was peripheral blood. These receptors were collected from a woman between 25 and 40 years old with COVID-19, enrolled during active disease.

The gene calls are TRBV28 and TRBJ1-5; the D is unclear. Germline CDR1 MDHEN, CDR2 SYDVKM. Deletions cut 3 bases from V and 4 bases from J, with 7 bases between. The CDR3 is 13 residues long. DNA of the CDR3: TGTGCCAGCAGTTTCCCCGGGAATCAGCCCCAGCATTTT. Its protein product is CASSFPGNQPQHF.

The V gene is TRBV28, the J gene TRBJ2-7, with 7 nucleotides matching TRBD1. In germline, CDR1 is MDHEN, CDR2 SYDVKM. Trimming removed 5 bases from V and 0 bases from J; junction bases left unmatched: 7. The CDR3 is 15 residues long. Here the CDR3 reads CASSHPGTDSYEQYF. The CDR3 bases are TGTGCCAGCAGTCACCCCGGGACAGACTCCTACGAGCAGTACTTC.